These T cell receptor beta chains were read from a single sample in a study of blood T cell repertoires in COVID-19. Assay used: immunoSEQ multiplex PCR; TCRdb lists only in-frame clones, some missing. The sample holds 53,000 or so clones, roughly 83% seen once. The specimen was peripheral blood. These receptors were taken from a man between 65 and 85 years old with active COVID-19. CDR3s include the opening cysteine and the closing phenylalanine or tryptophan. The D gene is left open where the match is weak. Some rows have no size entry. The others give once, few or many, or a class for an expanded clone.

TGCGCCAGCAGCTTGGCGGGAACAGGGGAAGGCACAGATACGCAGTATTTT | CASSLAGTGEGTDTQYF | TRBJ2-3 | TRBD1 | - | TRBV5-1
TGTGCCAGTAGTATGCGACTAGCGGGAGTATCAGATACGCAGTATTTT | CASSMRLAGVSDTQYF | TRBJ2-3 | TRBD2 | - | TRBV19
TGTGCTAGTGCCCTACCCCCCCCCTACGAGCAGTACTTC | CASALPPPYEQYF | TRBJ2-7 | - | - | TRBV12-5
TGTGCCAGCAGCTTCCAGGGGGCTGGTAGTAGCAATCAGCCCCAGCATTTT | CASSFQGAGSSNQPQHF | TRBJ1-5 | TRBD1 | - | TRBV13
TGTGCCTGGAGTGGAGTGGCCGCCGGGACTAGCGCCCTTAGCTCCTACAATGAGCAGTTCTTC | CAWSGVAAGTSALSSYNEQFF | TRBJ2-1 | TRBD2 | once | TRBV30
TGCGCCAGCAGCTTGAGACTAGCGGGAGGCGGGGCCAACGTCCTGACTTTC | CASSLRLAGGGANVLTF | TRBJ2-6 | TRBD2 | - | TRBV5-1
TGTGCCAGCAGCTTTAGCGGCCGCCGTGAGCAGTTCTTC | CASSFSGRREQFF | TRBJ2-1 | - | - | TRBV7-9
TGCAGCGTTCGGGAGGGTAACACTGAAGCTTTCTTT | CSVREGNTEAFF | TRBJ1-1 | - | - | TRBV29-1
TGTGCCAGTAGTATTAAAGGACTAGCGGGGAGCACAGATACGCAGTATTTT | CASSIKGLAGSTDTQYF | TRBJ2-3 | TRBD2 | few | TRBV19
TGTGCCAGCAGCGCCGAGGAGGGCACTAGCGGGAGGGGCGAGCAGTACTTC | CASSAEEGTSGRGEQYF | TRBJ2-7 | TRBD2 | - | TRBV9
TGTGCCAGCAGCTTAGACCAGGGGGCGTTTGGAAACACCATATATTTT | CASSLDQGAFGNTIYF | TRBJ1-3 | TRBD1 | - | TRBV7-4
TGTGCCAGCAGCCCGGGACAGGGTATGCACGAGCAGTACTTC | CASSPGQGMHEQYF | TRBJ2-7 | TRBD1 | - | TRBV7-3
TGTGCCAGTAGTGGCGGACATTCCACCAGGGACAATGAGCAGTTCTTC | CASSGGHSTRDNEQFF | TRBJ2-1 | - | once | TRBV19
TGTGCCAGCAGCCCGGGACAGGGGCTCTCTGGGGCCAACGTCCTGACTTTC | CASSPGQGLSGANVLTF | TRBJ2-6 | TRBD1 | - | TRBV9
TGTGCCAGCAGCAGAGACAGGGATGAGACCCAGTACTTC | CASSRDRDETQYF | TRBJ2-5 | TRBD1 | - | TRBV6-5
TGTGCCAGCAGCCAACGTTCGTTAGATACGCAGTATTTT | CASSQRSLDTQYF | TRBJ2-3 | - | - | TRBV3-1/TRBV3-2
TGCAGCGTTGGACAGGGGTCCTACAATGAGCAGTTCTTC | CSVGQGSYNEQFF | TRBJ2-1 | TRBD1 | - | TRBV29-1
TGTGCTAGTGGTTTAAATCCGGGACAGGGGAGCTCCTACGAGCAGTACTTC | CASGLNPGQGSSYEQYF | TRBJ2-7 | TRBD1 | - | TRBV12-5
TGTGCCTGGACCGAGGGGCTAGCGGGAGTCTACGAGCAGTACTTC | CAWTEGLAGVYEQYF | TRBJ2-7 | TRBD2 | - | TRBV30
TGTGCCAGTAGTATCCCACAGGCTTATGGCTACACCTTC | CASSIPQAYGYTF | TRBJ1-2 | - | - | TRBV19
TGTGCCAGCAGCTTGGGGACTAGCGGGTTCGCGAACACCGGGGAGCTGTTTTTT | CASSLGTSGFANTGELFF | TRBJ2-2 | TRBD2 | - | TRBV5-4
TGTGCCAGCAGTTACGATCAGGACAGCGACGGGGAGCTGTTTTTT | CASSYDQDSDGELFF | TRBJ2-2 | - | - | TRBV6-5
TGTGCCACCAGCAGAGAAAACAGGGGGCGCCCCAATGAGCAGTTCTTC | CATSRENRGRPNEQFF | TRBJ2-1 | TRBD1 | - | TRBV15
TGCGCCAGCAGCCTGATGGGACTAGCGGTCAACAATGAGCAGTTCTTC | CASSLMGLAVNNEQFF | TRBJ2-1 | TRBD2 | few | TRBV5-1
TGCGCCAGCAGCTTGGCCGGTTTGGCGGCACCTATCTCTGGAAACACCATATATTTT | CASSLAGLAAPISGNTIYF | TRBJ1-3 | - | - | TRBV5-1
TGTGCCAGCAGTTTATCGGGCGGGGCGCATTACTACACTGGGGCCAACGTCCTGACTTTC | CASSLSGGAHYYTGANVLTF | TRBJ2-6 | - | - | TRBV27
TGTGCCAGCAGCTTGCTGGGACAGGGGAATGAAAAACTGTTTTTT | CASSLLGQGNEKLFF | TRBJ1-4 | TRBD1 | - | TRBV5-4
TGTGCCAGCAGCCAATTACCTAGGACTAGCGGGAGAGGACATGAGCAGTTCTTC | CASSQLPRTSGRGHEQFF | TRBJ2-1 | TRBD2 | once | TRBV3-1/TRBV3-2
TGCGCCAGCAGCGAACAGGAGGGAGATTCACCCCTCCACTTT | CASSEQEGDSPLHF | TRBJ1-6 | - | - | TRBV5-1
TGTGCCAGTAGTCCCGGACTAGCGGCTAACACCGGGGAGCTGTTTTTT | CASSPGLAANTGELFF | TRBJ2-2 | TRBD2 | - | TRBV19
TGCAGCGTTGGTTCCAAACAGGGGAATGAACATTTT | CSVGSKQGNEHF | TRBJ1-5 | TRBD1 | - | TRBV29-1
TGTGCCAGTAGTCCCAAAGGACAGGTTCGAGGAGATACGCAGTATTTT | CASSPKGQVRGDTQYF | TRBJ2-3 | TRBD1 | - | TRBV19
TGCGCCAGCAGCCAGGTGACAGGGGTTAATGAAAAACTGTTTTTT | CASSQVTGVNEKLFF | TRBJ1-4 | TRBD1 | - | TRBV5-1
TGTGCCAGCAGTTACCTTCCTACGAACACTGAAGCTTTCTTT | CASSYLPTNTEAFF | TRBJ1-1 | - | - | TRBV6-6
TGCAGCCACGATAGCGGAGCGGAAGATACGCAGTATTTT | CSHDSGAEDTQYF | TRBJ2-3 | - | - | TRBV29-1
TGCAGCGTTGAAGTGGCGGGATATAGCTCCTACAATGAGCAGTTCTTC | CSVEVAGYSSYNEQFF | TRBJ2-1 | - | few | TRBV29-1
TGTGCCAGCAGCTTGTTGGGGCAGGGGAGCACAGATACGCAGTATTTT | CASSLLGQGSTDTQYF | TRBJ2-3 | - | - | TRBV5-6
TGTGCCAGCAGCCAAGTAGCGCAAGGGTTCACTGAAGCTTTCTTT | CASSQVAQGFTEAFF | TRBJ1-1 | - | - | TRBV3-1/TRBV3-2
TGTGCCAGTAGTATAGATCACAGGGGGGCGACTGAAGCTTTCTTT | CASSIDHRGATEAFF | TRBJ1-1 | TRBD1 | - | TRBV19
TGCAGCGTTGGACAGGGGGCTAATTCACCCCTCCACTTT | CSVGQGANSPLHF | TRBJ1-6 | TRBD1 | - | TRBV29-1
TGTGCCAGCAGCTTTTTAGCGGGCGCGAACACCGGGGAGCTGTTTTTT | CASSFLAGANTGELFF | TRBJ2-2 | TRBD2 | - | TRBV7-8
TGCGCCAGCAGCGGGGAATGGGGGCAAAGTGAGCAGTTCTTC | CASSGEWGQSEQFF | TRBJ2-1 | - | - | TRBV5-1